The rows below give T cell receptor beta chains drawn from one sample of a study of blood T cell repertoires in COVID-19. Sequenced by immunoSEQ multiplex PCR; TCRdb stores in-frame clones only, minus some. The data show around 80,000 clones, around 79% seen once. Sequencing was performed on peripheral blood. These receptors all come from a man at least 80 years old with acute or convalescent COVID-19. CDR3s include the opening cysteine and the closing phenylalanine or tryptophan. The D gene is left open where the match is weak. Only some rows state a clone size, as once, few, many or a class for expanded clones.

>.|TRBD1|TRBV7-2|TRBJ2-7
TGTGCCAGCAGTCAGACAGGGGGACCCTACGAGCAGTACTTC
CASSQTGGPYEQYF
>.|TRBD1|TRBV29-1|TRBJ1-5
TGCAGCGTTGGGACAGGGCTTAATCAGCCCCAGCATTTT
CSVGTGLNQPQHF
>.|TRBD2|TRBV25-1|TRBJ2-5
TGTGCCAGCAGTGAGATTAGCGGGGTGAAAGAGACCCAGTACTTC
CASSEISGVKETQYF
>.|.|TRBV10-1|TRBJ2-5
TGCGCCAGCAGAGGGGCGGAGACCCAGTACTTC
CASRGAETQYF
>.|.|TRBV5-1|TRBJ1-6
TGCGCCAGCAGCTTGCGTGGCCAAAATTCACCCCTCCACTTT
CASSLRGQNSPLHF
>.|.|TRBV3-1/TRBV3-2|TRBJ1-1
TGTGCCAGCAGCTCCAAGGGGGACACTGAAGCTTTCTTT
CASSSKGDTEAFF
>.|TRBD1|TRBV10-3|TRBJ1-2
TGTGCCATCAGTGATCGGACAGGGGAAAACACCTTC
CAISDRTGENTF
>.|TRBD2|TRBV30|TRBJ2-3
TGTGCCGGGACTAGCGGGGGTACAGATACGCAGTATTTT
CAGTSGGTDTQYF
>.|.|TRBV4-1|TRBJ1-2
TGCGCCAGCAGCCAAAAGGGGGAGGGAGGCTACACCTTC
CASSQKGEGGYTF
>.|TRBD1|TRBV6-5|TRBJ1-4
TGTGCCAGCAGACAGGGGGCCAATAATGAAAAACTGTTTTTT
CASRQGANNEKLFF
>.|.|TRBV29-1|TRBJ1-2
TGCAGCGCCGAAGGGCCAGGCCCGGGGGGCTACACCTTC
CSAEGPGPGGYTF
>once|.|TRBV3-1/TRBV3-2|TRBJ2-3
TGTGCCAGCAGCCAAGGTAACAGTTTAGTCGATACGCAGTATTTT
CASSQGNSLVDTQYF
>once|TRBD2|TRBV7-3|TRBJ2-3
TGTGCCAGCAGCCTCGGACTAGCGGGGGGCATTACGGATACGCAGTATTTT
CASSLGLAGGITDTQYF
>.|TRBD2|TRBV11-2|TRBJ2-1
TGTGCCAGCAGCCAGGGGTTTGGCGGGGGGTTCTACAATGAGCAGTTCTTC
CASSQGFGGGFYNEQFF
>.|TRBD1|TRBV3-1/TRBV3-2|TRBJ2-7
TGTGCCAGCAGCCCGACAGGGAGAGGCCACTACGAGCAGTACTTC
CASSPTGRGHYEQYF
>.|TRBD2|TRBV29-1|TRBJ2-5
TGCAGCGTTACCTTGGGGGGGGAAGAGACCCAGTACTTC
CSVTLGGEETQYF
>.|.|TRBV7-6|TRBJ1-1
TGTGCCAGCAGCTCAATGAGAGACACTGAAGCTTTCTTT
CASSSMRDTEAFF
>.|TRBD1|TRBV18|TRBJ1-1
TGTGCCAGCTCACCCCGTCCGGGACAGGATTTGAACACTGAAGCTTTCTTT
CASSPRPGQDLNTEAFF
>.|TRBD1|TRBV5-1|TRBJ2-5
TGCGCCAGCAGCCCCGAGGACAGGGGGGAGACCCAGTACTTC
CASSPEDRGETQYF
>.|TRBD1|TRBV6-5|TRBJ1-2
TGTGCCAGCAGTAGAACAGGGGGAGCTGGCTACACCTTC
CASSRTGGAGYTF
>.|TRBD2|TRBV18|TRBJ2-5
TGTGCCAGCTCACCACGGCGGGGGGGCCGCGGAGAGACCCAGTACTTC
CASSPRRGGRGETQYF
>.|TRBD2|TRBV7-9|TRBJ2-3
TGTGCCAGCAGCTTAGCGTCGGGACTAGCGAACCGCCGGGAAGATACGCAGTATTTT
CASSLASGLANRREDTQYF
>.|.|TRBV19|TRBJ1-1
TGTGCCAGTAGTAGCAGGGTAAACACTGAAGCTTTCTTT
CASSSRVNTEAFF
>.|.|TRBV6-4|TRBJ2-1
TGTGCCAGCAGTGACGGGACTGAGAGGAATGAGCAGTTCTTC
CASSDGTERNEQFF
>.|.|TRBV10-3|TRBJ1-4
TGTGCCATCAGTGTTAGGGAGTCTAATGAAAAACTGTTTTTT
CAISVRESNEKLFF
>many|.|TRBV7-2|TRBJ2-7
TGTGCCAGCAGCTTAACGGGGAGTCAGTACTTC
CASSLTGSQYF
>.|TRBD1|TRBV5-5|TRBJ1-6
TGTGCCAGCAGCACTCCGGACAGGGGCTCACCCCTCCACTTT
CASSTPDRGSPLHF
>.|TRBD1|TRBV10-3|TRBJ2-7
TGTGCCATCACCCGGGACAGTTTAGGCGAGCAGTACTTC
CAITRDSLGEQYF
>.|.|TRBV4-1|TRBJ1-6
TGCGCCAGCAGCCAACAGGCAGGGGATAATTCACCCCTCCACTTT
CASSQQAGDNSPLHF